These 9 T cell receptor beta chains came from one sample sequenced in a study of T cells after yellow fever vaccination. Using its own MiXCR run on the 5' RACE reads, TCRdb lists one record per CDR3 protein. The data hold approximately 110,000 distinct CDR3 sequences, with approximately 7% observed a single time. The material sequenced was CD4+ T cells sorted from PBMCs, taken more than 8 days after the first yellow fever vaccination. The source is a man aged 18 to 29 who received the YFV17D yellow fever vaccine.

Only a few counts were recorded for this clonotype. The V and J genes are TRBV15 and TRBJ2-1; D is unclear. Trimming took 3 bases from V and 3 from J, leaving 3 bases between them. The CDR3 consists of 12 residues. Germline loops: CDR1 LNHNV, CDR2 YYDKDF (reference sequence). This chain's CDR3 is CATSSHYNEQFF. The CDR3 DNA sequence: TGTGCCACCAGCAGTCACTACAATGAGCAGTTCTTC.

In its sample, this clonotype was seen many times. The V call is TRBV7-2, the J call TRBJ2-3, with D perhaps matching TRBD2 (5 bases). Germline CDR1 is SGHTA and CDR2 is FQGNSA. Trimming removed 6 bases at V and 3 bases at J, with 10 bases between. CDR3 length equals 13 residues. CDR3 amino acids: CASRVEGTDTQYF. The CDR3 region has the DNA TGTGCCAGCAGGGTAGAGGGAACAGATACGCAGTATTTT.

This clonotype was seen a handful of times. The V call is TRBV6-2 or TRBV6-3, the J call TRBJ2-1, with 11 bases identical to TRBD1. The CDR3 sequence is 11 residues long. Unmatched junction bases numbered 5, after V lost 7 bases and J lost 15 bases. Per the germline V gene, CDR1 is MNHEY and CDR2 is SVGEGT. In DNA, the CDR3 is TGTGCCAGCAACGGACAGGGGGCATTGTTCTTC. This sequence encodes CASNGQGALFF.

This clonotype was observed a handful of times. This chain's CDR3 is CASSRPGGGGETQYF. The CDR3 coding sequence is TGTGCCAGCAGCCGACCAGGGGGCGGAGGAGAGACCCAGTACTTC. This sequence joins TRBV7-2 and TRBJ2-5; TRBD1 matches at 8 bases. The V and J ends lost 5 bases and 4 bases, in that order; junction bases with no gene match: 9. The germline V gene has CDR1 SGHTA and CDR2 FQGNSA. The length of the CDR3 is 15 residues.

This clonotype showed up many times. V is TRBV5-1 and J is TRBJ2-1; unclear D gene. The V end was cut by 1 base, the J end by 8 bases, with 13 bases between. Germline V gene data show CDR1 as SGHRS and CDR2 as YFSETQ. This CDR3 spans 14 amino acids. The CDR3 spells CASSLRQVGDEQFF. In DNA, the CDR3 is TGCGCCAGCAGCTTGCGGCAGGTTGGCGATGAGCAGTTCTTC.

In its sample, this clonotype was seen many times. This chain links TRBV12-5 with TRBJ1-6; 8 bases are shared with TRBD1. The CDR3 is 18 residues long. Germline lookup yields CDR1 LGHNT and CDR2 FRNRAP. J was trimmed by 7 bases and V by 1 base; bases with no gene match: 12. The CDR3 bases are TGTGCTAGTGGTTTGGCCAAGCCCGGACAGGGCCCAAATTCACCCCTCCACTTT. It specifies CASGLAKPGQGPNSPLHF. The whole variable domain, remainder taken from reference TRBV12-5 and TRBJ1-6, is DARVTQTPRHKVTEMGQEVTMRCQPILGHNTVFWYRQTMMQGLELLAYFRNRAPLDDSGMPKDRFSAEMPDATLATLKIQPSEPRDSAVYFCASGLAKPGQGPNSPLHFGNGTRLTVT.

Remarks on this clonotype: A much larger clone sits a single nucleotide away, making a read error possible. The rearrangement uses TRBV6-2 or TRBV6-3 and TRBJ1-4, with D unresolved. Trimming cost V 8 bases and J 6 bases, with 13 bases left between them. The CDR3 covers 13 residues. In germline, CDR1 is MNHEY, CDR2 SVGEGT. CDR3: CASYGNFDEKLFF. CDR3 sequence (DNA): TGTGCCAGCTACGGGAACTTTGATGAAAAACTGTTTTTT.

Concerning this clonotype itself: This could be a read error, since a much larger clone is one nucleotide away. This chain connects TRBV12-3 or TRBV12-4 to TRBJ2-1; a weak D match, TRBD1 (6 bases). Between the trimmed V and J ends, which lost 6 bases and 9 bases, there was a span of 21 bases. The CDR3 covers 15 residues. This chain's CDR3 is CASSPGGSTQSEQFF. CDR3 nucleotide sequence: TGTGCCAGCAGCCCTGGGGGCTCGACCCAGAGTGAGCAGTTCTTC.

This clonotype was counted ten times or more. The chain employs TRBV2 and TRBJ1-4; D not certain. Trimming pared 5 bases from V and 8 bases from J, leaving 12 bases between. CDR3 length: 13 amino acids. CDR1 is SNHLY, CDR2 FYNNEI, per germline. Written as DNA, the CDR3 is TGTGCCAGCAGTAAAGAGAGGCGCGAAAAACTGTTTTTT. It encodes CASSKERREKLFF.